The 17 T cell receptor beta chains listed next were all sequenced from one sample in a study of blood T cell repertoires in COVID-19. Clones were sequenced by immunoSEQ multiplex PCR, and TCRdb holds only the in-frame ones, with some missing. The sample contains a few hundred thousand clones, about 85% of which appear only once. Sequencing was carried out using peripheral blood. These receptors all come from a man between 18 and 29 years old with active or convalescent COVID-19.

The gene calls are TRBV28 and TRBJ1-1, with no clear D. From germline, CDR1 is MDHEN and CDR2 SYDVKM. Trimming took 5 bases from V and 9 from J, leaving 22 bases between them. The CDR3 length is 15 residues. CDR3: CASSPIQVYGNKAFF. The CDR3 DNA reads TGTGCCAGCAGTCCCATTCAGGTTTACGGGAACAAAGCTTTCTTT.

The V gene is TRBV28, the J gene TRBJ1-5; TRBD1 matches at 8 bases. The germline V gene encodes CDR1 MDHEN and CDR2 SYDVKM. Unmatched junction bases numbered 2, after V lost 3 bases and J lost 1 base. This CDR3 comprises 15 residues. The CDR3 DNA follows: TGTGCCAGCAGTTTTGGACAGGGAAGCAATCAGCCCCAGCATTTT. It translates to CASSFGQGSNQPQHF.

This sequence joins TRBV6-2 or TRBV6-3 and TRBJ2-7, with 15 bases identical to TRBD2. The CDR3 covers 17 residues. Germline CDR1 MNHEY, CDR2 SVGEGT. The V and J ends lost 6 bases and 7 bases, in that order; junction bases with no gene match: 13. The CDR3 nucleotides read TGTGCCAGCAGCGAACCTCCGGGACTAGCGGGAGGCAGGGAGCAGTACTTC. Protein sequence: CASSEPPGLAGGREQYF.

The chain is built from TRBV5-1 and TRBJ1-1; tentatively, D is TRBD1 (5 bases). In germline, CDR1 is SGHRS, CDR2 YFSETQ. This CDR3 is built from 14 residues. Deletions cut 4 bases from V and 2 bases from J, with 12 bases between. CDR3 nucleotide sequence: TGCGCCAGCAGCGTCGACAGCACAAACACTGAAGCTTTCTTT. This translates into CASSVDSTNTEAFF.

The chain carries TRBV19 and TRBJ2-1, with D maybe TRBD1 (6 bases). With 10 bases removed from V and 9 bases from J, the gap between germline ends came to 22 bases. CDR1 and CDR2 (germline): LNHDA, SQIVND (reference sequence). The CDR3 loop spans 14 amino acids. CDR3 in amino acids: CATKQGLVYGEQFF. The CDR3 coding sequence is TGTGCCACCAAACAGGGCCTGGTTTATGGTGAGCAGTTCTTC.

The chain joins TRBV4-3 to TRBJ2-7, with 7 bases matching TRBD1. V gave up 5 bases and J gave up 3 bases; unmatched junction bases: 10. Germline-derived CDR1 and CDR2 are LGHNA and YSLEER. This CDR3 has 15 amino acids. The DNA of the CDR3 is TGCGCCAGCAGCACCCGGACAGGTCCTAACTACGAGCAGTACTTC. Translated: CASSTRTGPNYEQYF.

The chain has TRBV4-3 and TRBJ1-4; D is ambiguous. CDR1 is LGHNA and CDR2 is YSLEER in the germline V gene. V lost 3 bases and J lost 0, with 8 bases in between. There are 15 residues in the CDR3. The CDR3 region has the DNA TGCGCCAGCAGCCAGAAGAGGCCAACTAATGAAAAACTGTTTTTT. It codes for CASSQKRPTNEKLFF.

CDR3 residues: CASRSPGGQPQHF. In DNA form, the CDR3 reads TGTGCCAGCCGGTCTCCAGGGGGTCAGCCCCAGCATTTT. This chain links TRBV6-5 with TRBJ1-5; 7 bases are shared with TRBD1. This CDR3 region has 13 residues. V was pared by 8 bases and J by 6 bases, with 7 bases of the junction left unmatched. The V gene's germline CDR1 is MNHEY and CDR2 SVGAGI.

The chain has TRBV11-2 and TRBJ1-4; D is unclear. The germline V gene has CDR1 SGHAT and CDR2 FQNNGV. There are 14 residues in the CDR3. V dropped 4 bases and J dropped 2 bases, with 8 bases sitting between them. The CDR3, as DNA: TGTGCCAGCAGCTGGGCACCTACTAATGAAAAACTGTTTTTT. This sequence encodes CASSWAPTNEKLFF.

CDR3 region: CASSYTGTQYF. In DNA, the CDR3 is TGTGCCAGCAGTTACACCGGTACCCAGTACTTC. The genes are TRBV6-5 and TRBJ2-5, with D uncertain. V gave up 2 bases and J gave up 8 bases, with 6 bases separating them. The CDR3 runs to 11 residues. Germline CDR1 and CDR2: MNHEY and SVGAGI.

V is TRBV5-4 and J is TRBJ1-1; the match to TRBD1 covers 8 bases. This CDR3 region has 14 residues. The V gene's germline CDR1 is SGHNT and CDR2 YYREEE (reference sequence). V gave up 4 bases and J gave up 1 base; unmatched junction bases: 3. In nucleotides, the CDR3 is TGTGCCAGCAGCATCGGACAGGGGAACACTGAAGCTTTCTTT. Translated, it gives CASSIGQGNTEAFF.

CDR3 coding DNA: TGTGCCAGCACCCAGGGACAGGGGGTAGGTGAAGCTTTCTTT. It encodes CASTQGQGVGEAFF. The rearrangement uses TRBV28 and TRBJ1-1, with TRBD1 matching 11 bases. Per the germline V gene, CDR1 is MDHEN and CDR2 is SYDVKM. CDR3 length equals 14 residues. V shed 7 bases and J 7 bases; nucleotides not matched to a gene: 8.

This rearrangement joins TRBV19 to TRBJ2-1, with TRBD2 matching 7 bases. CDR1 LNHDA and CDR2 SQIVND come from the germline V gene (reference sequence). The CDR3 extends over 15 amino acids. J was trimmed by 4 bases and V by 7 bases; bases with no gene match: 10. CDR3 DNA: TGTGCCAGTATCCCCGGGGGGAGCGGATACAATGAGCAGTTCTTC. Translated: CASIPGGSGYNEQFF. Full variable domain (rest looked up from reference TRBV19 and TRBJ2-1): DGGITQSPKYLFRKEGQNVTLSCEQNLNHDAMYWYRQDPGQGLRLIYYSQIVNDFQKGDIAEGYSVSREKKESFPLTVTSAQKNPTAFYLCASIPGGSGYNEQFFGPGTRLTVL.

V is TRBV6-1 and J is TRBJ2-7, with 7 bases that match TRBD1. The J segment lost 2 bases and the V segment lost 2 bases, leaving 12 bases of the junction unmatched. Germline CDR1 reads MNHNS; CDR2 reads SASEGT. The CDR3 runs to 17 residues. In DNA form, the CDR3 reads TGTGCCAGCAGTGAAAGAAGTGTAGGGACAGTTCCCTACGAGCAGTACTTC. Translation gives CASSERSVGTVPYEQYF.

The gene calls are TRBV20-1 and TRBJ1-1; TRBD1 agrees at 8 bases. Germline loops: CDR1 DFQATT, CDR2 SNEGSKA (reference sequence). With 3 bases clipped from V and 6 bases from J, the junction kept 15 bases outside the gene matches. The CDR3 is 16 residues long. The CDR3 is CSASGGGRGRSAEAFF. The CDR3 DNA follows: TGCAGTGCTAGTGGTGGGGGCAGGGGGCGTAGCGCTGAAGCTTTCTTT.

The rearrangement links TRBV7-9 to TRBJ2-3; TRBD2 might be the D (6 bases). CDR1 is SEHNR and CDR2 is FQNEAQ in the germline V gene (reference sequence). The CDR3 sequence is 15 residues long. V lost 8 bases and J 2 bases, leaving 17 bases between the germline ends. CDR3 sequence (DNA): TGTGCCAGCCGACCATCTAGCGTTTACACAGATACGCAGTATTTT. It encodes CASRPSSVYTDTQYF.

The chain joins TRBV4-1 to TRBJ1-5; D remains ambiguous. From germline, CDR1 is MGHRA and CDR2 YSYEKL. Trimming removed 7 bases from V and 3 bases from J, with 7 bases in between. This CDR3 region has 12 residues. CDR3 amino acids: CASTAANQPQHF. The CDR3 DNA reads TGCGCCAGCACCGCGGCCAATCAGCCCCAGCATTTT.